The clone carrying this TCR beta chain was observed a few times. Germline and junction disagree at one end, which may indicate a read error. It was with unique molecular identifiers that the TCRbeta library was prepared. TCRdb fed the PCR reads into MiXCR, producing one record per CDR3 protein. Altogether around 370,000 distinct CDR3 sequences are present, over 9% being singletons, with the ten largest covering approximately 2.3%. The sample belongs to a study of T-cell reconstitution after alpha-beta-depleted transplantation in children. This clonotype was sampled from a human donor who donated a stem cell graft to a child with acute lymphoblastic leukemia. The source was PBMCs from the stem cell graft donor, collected from the stem cell graft.

The CDR3 DNA follows: TGTGCTAGCAGCCCAGGAGCTAGCGGCCATACGCAGTATTTT. This sequence encodes CASSPGASGHTQYF. This rearrangement joins TRBV7-7 to TRBJ2-3, with TRBD2 matching over 7 bases. CDR1 is SSHAT, CDR2 FNYEAQ, per germline (reference sequence). The CDR3 is 14 residues long.